Reported below is one T cell receptor beta chain. Its antigen is not identified. TCRdb passed the 5' RACE reads through MiXCR, listing each CDR3 protein once. This table holds fewer than 350,000 distinct CDR3 sequences, under 8.5% found once. CDR1 DFQATT and CDR2 SNEGSKA come from the germline V gene (reference sequence). V lost 5 bases, J lost 0 bases, and 2 bases stayed unmatched. The CDR3 is made up of 14 amino acids. This sample was taken from a study of T-cell memory formation after mild COVID-19. On the study more broadly: Clusters of TCRs were largely donor specific. Study observations and caveats: CD4+ contracting clones were found mainly in CM and EM, and CD8+ ones in EMRA. The second-wave clones peaking on day 37 were not confirmed as SARS-CoV-2-specific.

The gene calls are TRBV20-1 and TRBJ2-7; 12 positions match TRBD2. This TCR was recovered from a man aged 18 to 35 who had mild COVID-19 (a few samples of this study predate the infection). Cell type and time point are not known. Specimen: PBMCs or a T cell subset sorted from them (not recorded which). CDR3 DNA: TGCAGTGCTGGACTAGCGGGAAGCTCCTACGAGCAGTACGTC. Translation: CSAGLAGSSYEQYV.